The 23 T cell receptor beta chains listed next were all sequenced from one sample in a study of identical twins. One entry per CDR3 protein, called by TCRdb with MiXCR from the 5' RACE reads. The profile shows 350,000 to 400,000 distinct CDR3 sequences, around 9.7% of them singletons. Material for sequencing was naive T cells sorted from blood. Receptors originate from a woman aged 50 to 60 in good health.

CDR3 loop: CASSFGAGEQFF. The CDR3 DNA follows: TGTGCCAGCAGCTTTGGCGCGGGTGAGCAGTTCTTC. This chain joins TRBV7-9 and TRBJ2-1, with a weak D call TRBD2 (5 bases). The germline gives CDR1 SEHNR, CDR2 FQNEAQ (reference sequence). CDR3 size: 12 residues. Trimming shortened V by 3 bases and J by 9 bases, and 9 bases separated the two germline ends.

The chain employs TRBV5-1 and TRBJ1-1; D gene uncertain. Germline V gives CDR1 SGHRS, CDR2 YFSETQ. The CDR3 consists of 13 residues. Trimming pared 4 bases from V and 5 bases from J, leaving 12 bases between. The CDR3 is CASSRLGSTEAFF. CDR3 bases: TGCGCCAGCAGCAGGCTAGGGTCGACTGAAGCTTTCTTT.

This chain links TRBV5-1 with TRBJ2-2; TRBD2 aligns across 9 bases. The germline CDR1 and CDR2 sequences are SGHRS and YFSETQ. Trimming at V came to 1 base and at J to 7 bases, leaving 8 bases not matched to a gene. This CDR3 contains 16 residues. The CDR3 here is CASSLISGRLIGELFF. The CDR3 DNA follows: TGCGCCAGCAGCTTGATCAGCGGGAGGTTAATCGGGGAGCTGTTTTTT.

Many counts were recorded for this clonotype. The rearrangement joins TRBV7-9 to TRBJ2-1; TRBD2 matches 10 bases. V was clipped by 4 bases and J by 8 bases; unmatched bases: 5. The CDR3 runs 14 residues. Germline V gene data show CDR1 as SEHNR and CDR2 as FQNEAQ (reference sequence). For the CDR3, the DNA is TGTGCCAGCAGCTCCAGCGGGAGGGCTGATGAGCAGTTCTTC. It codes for CASSSSGRADEQFF.

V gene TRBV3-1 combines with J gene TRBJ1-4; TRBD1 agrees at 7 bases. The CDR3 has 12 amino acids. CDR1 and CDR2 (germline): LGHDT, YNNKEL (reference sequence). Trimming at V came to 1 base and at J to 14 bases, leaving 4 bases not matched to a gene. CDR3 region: CASSQGRGQLFF. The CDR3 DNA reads TGTGCCAGCAGCCAAGGGAGGGGGCAGCTGTTTTTT.

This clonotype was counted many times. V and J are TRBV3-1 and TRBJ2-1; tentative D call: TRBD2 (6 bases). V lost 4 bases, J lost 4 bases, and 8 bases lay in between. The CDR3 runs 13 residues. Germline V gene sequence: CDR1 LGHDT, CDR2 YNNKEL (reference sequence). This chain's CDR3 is CASSRAGYNEQFF. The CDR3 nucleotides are TGTGCCAGCAGCCGAGCGGGTTACAATGAGCAGTTCTTC.

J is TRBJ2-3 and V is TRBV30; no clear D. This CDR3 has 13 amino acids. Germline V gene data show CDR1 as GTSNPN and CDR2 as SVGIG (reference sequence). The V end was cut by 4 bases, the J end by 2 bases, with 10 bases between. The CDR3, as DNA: TGTGCCTGGAAACTTTTACCCACAGATACGCAGTATTTT. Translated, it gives CAWKLLPTDTQYF.

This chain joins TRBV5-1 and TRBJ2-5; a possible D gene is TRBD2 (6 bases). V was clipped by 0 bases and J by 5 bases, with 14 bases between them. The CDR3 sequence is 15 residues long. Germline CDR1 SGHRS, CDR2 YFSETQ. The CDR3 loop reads CASSLAGEVWETQYF. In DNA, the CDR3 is TGCGCCAGCAGCTTGGCGGGGGAAGTCTGGGAGACCCAGTACTTC.

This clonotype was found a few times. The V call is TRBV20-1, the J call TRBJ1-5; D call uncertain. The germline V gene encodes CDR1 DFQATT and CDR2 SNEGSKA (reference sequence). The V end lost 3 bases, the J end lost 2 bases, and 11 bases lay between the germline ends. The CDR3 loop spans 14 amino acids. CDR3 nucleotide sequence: TGCAGTGCTAGGAAGGACTCGGGCAATCAGCCCCAGCATTTT. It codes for CSARKDSGNQPQHF.

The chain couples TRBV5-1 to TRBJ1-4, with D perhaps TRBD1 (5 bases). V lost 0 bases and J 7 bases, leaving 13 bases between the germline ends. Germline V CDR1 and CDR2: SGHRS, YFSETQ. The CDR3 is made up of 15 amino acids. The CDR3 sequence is CASSLVGGVGEKLFF. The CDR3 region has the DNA TGCGCCAGCAGCTTGGTCGGGGGAGTAGGTGAAAAACTGTTTTTT. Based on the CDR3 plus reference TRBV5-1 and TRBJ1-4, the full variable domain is KAGVTQTPRYLIKTRGQQVTLSCSPISGHRSVSWYQQTPGQGLQFLFEYFSETQRNKGNFPGRFSGRQFSNSRSEMNVSTLELGDSALYLCASSLVGGVGEKLFFGSGTQLSVL.

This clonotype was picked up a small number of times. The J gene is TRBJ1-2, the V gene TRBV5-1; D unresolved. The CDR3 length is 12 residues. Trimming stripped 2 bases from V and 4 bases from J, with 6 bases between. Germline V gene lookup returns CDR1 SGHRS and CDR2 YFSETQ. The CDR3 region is CASSFLPYGYTF. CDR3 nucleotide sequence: TGCGCCAGCAGCTTTCTGCCCTATGGCTACACCTTC.

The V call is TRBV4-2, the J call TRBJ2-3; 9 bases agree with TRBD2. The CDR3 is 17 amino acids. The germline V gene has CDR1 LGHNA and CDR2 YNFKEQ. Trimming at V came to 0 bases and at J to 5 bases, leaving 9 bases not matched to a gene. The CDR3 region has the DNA TGTGCCAGCAGCCAAGATCGGGCTAGCGGGACAAAAGATACGCAGTATTTT. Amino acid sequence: CASSQDRASGTKDTQYF.

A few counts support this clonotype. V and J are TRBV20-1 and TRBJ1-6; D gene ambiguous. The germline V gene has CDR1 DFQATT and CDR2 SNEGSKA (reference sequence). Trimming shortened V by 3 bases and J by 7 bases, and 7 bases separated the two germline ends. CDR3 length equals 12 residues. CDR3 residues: CSARGLNSPLHF. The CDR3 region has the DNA TGCAGTGCTAGGGGGTTGAATTCACCCCTCCACTTT.

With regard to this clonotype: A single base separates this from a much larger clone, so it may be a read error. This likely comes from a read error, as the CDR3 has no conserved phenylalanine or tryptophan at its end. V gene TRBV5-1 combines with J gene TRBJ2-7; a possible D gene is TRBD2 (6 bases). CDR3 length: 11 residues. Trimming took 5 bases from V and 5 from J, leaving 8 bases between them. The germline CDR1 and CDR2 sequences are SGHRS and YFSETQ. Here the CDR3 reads CASSGGDEQYI. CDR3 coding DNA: TGCGCCAGCAGTGGAGGGGACGAGCAGTACATC.

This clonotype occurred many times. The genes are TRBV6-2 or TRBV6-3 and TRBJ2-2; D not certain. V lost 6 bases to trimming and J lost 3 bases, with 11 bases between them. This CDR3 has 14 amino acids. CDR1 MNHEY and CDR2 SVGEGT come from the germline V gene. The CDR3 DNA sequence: TGTGCCAGCAGCCCATGGACGGACACCGGGGAGCTGTTTTTT. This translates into CASSPWTDTGELFF.

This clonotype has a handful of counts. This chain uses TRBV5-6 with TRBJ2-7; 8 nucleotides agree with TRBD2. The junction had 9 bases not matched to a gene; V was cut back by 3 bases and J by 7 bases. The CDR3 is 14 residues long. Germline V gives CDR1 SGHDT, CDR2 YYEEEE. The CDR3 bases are TGTGCCAGCAGCTCCATAGGGACTAGTGGGGAGCAGTACGTC. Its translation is CASSSIGTSGEQYV.

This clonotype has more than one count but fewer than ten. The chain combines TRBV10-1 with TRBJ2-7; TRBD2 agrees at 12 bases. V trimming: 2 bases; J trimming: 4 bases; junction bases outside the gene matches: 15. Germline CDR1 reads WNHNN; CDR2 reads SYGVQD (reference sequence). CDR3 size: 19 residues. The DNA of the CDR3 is TGCGCCAGCAGTGAGCCCTCAAGGAGACTAGCGGGAGAAAGGTACGAGCAGTACTTC. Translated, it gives CASSEPSRRLAGERYEQYF.

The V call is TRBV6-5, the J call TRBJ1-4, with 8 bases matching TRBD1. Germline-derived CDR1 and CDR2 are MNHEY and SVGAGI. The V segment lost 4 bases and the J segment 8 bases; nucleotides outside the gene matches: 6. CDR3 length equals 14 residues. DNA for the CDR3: TGTGCCAGCAGTTTAGCAGGGGGCCAAGAAAAACTGTTTTTT. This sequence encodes CASSLAGGQEKLFF.

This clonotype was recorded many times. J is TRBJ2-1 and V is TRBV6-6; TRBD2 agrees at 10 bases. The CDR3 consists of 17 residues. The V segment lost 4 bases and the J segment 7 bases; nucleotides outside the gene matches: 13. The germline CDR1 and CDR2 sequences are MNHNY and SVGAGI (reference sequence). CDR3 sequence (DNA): TGTGCCAGCAGTTCCCCGGGACTAGCGCTACGAGGGAATGAGCAGTTCTTC. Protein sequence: CASSSPGLALRGNEQFF.

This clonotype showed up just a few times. CDR3 protein: CASSQTTIPPRRLSNNEQFF. CDR3 DNA: TGTGCCAGCAGCCAAACCACGATCCCCCCTAGGCGGCTATCAAACAATGAGCAGTTCTTC. This chain links TRBV4-2 with TRBJ2-1; D is unresolved. The CDR3 sequence is 20 residues long. Germline V CDR1 and CDR2: LGHNA, YNFKEQ. Trimming stripped 2 bases from V and 5 bases from J, with 28 bases between.

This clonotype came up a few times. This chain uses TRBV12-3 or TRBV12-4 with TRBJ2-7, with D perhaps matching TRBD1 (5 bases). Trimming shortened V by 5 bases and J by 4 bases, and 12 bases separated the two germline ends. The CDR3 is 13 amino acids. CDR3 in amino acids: CASSHSGQYEQYV. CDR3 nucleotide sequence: TGTGCCAGCAGTCACTCAGGGCAATACGAGCAGTACGTC.

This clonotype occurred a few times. CDR3 bases: TGTGCCAGCAGTTACCGCAGGGAGAGGGACATTCAGTACTTC. Protein sequence: CASSYRRERDIQYF. This chain uses TRBV6-5 with TRBJ2-4, with D perhaps matching TRBD1 or TRBD2 (5 bases each). V was shortened by 2 bases and J by 8 bases, with 13 bases between the two germline ends. This CDR3 spans 14 amino acids. CDR1 MNHEY and CDR2 SVGAGI come from the germline V gene.

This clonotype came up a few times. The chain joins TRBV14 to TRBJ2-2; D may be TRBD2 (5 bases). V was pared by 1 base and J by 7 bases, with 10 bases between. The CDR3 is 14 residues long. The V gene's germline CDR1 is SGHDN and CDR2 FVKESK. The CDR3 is CASSQAGSIGELFF. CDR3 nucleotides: TGTGCCAGCAGCCAAGCTGGGAGTATCGGGGAGCTGTTTTTT.